The 9 T cell receptor beta chains below come from one sample, sequenced in a study of immune cell composition in non-small cell lung cancer. Sequencing used immunoSEQ multiplex PCR; TCRdb keeps in-frame clones, though not all of them. The sample shows about 1,500 clones, approximately 80% of them seen only once. Normal lung was taken at the farthest possible site, at least 3 cm from tumour. The sequenced material came from non-adjacent lung tissue. The receptors derive from a human donor with non-small cell lung cancer.

This clone was counted between two and nine times. This chain connects TRBV18 to TRBJ2-5; 10 positions agree with TRBD2. After removal of 5 bases from V and 7 bases from J, the junction contained 10 bases not matched to a gene. The CDR3 is made up of 15 amino acids. Germline lookup yields CDR1 KGHSH and CDR2 LQKENI. Written as DNA, the CDR3 is TGTGCCAGCTCAACATCTAGCGGGGGCCAGGGGACCCAGTACTTC. Its translation: CASSTSSGGQGTQYF.

This chain joins TRBV5-5 and TRBJ2-7; 7 bases map to TRBD1. From germline, CDR1 is SGHKS and CDR2 YYEKEE (reference sequence). The CDR3 runs 14 residues. Trimming at V came to 5 bases and at J to 7 bases, leaving 12 bases not matched to a gene. CDR3 nucleotide sequence: TGTGCCAGCAGGCTAGGTACAGGGGCGGGTGAGCAGTACTTC. Translated, it gives CASRLGTGAGEQYF.

The J gene is TRBJ1-1, the V gene TRBV27; 7 bases are a match to TRBD1. The CDR3 loop spans 15 amino acids. Trimming removed 6 bases from V and 4 bases from J; junction bases left unmatched: 11. Looked up from germline, CDR1 is MNHEY and CDR2 is SMNVEV (reference sequence). The CDR3 DNA is TGTGCCAGCAGCCACGACAGGGCCGTGAGCACTGAAGCTTTCTTT. Its protein product is CASSHDRAVSTEAFF.

J is TRBJ1-2 and V is TRBV9, with 9 bases lining up with TRBD1. In germline, CDR1 is SGDLS, CDR2 YYNGEE. The CDR3 is 15 residues long. V shed 2 bases, J shed 2 bases, and the junction held 4 bases outside the gene matches. The CDR3 reads CASSVGTGPNYGYTF. CDR3 nucleotides: TGTGCCAGCAGCGTGGGGACAGGGCCGAACTATGGCTACACCTTC.

The chain links TRBV15 to TRBJ2-3, with 7 bases aligning to TRBD2. The CDR3 totals 16 residues. Trimming cost V 0 bases and J 1 base; bases outside gene matches: 4. The germline V gene has CDR1 LNHNV and CDR2 YYDKDF (reference sequence). The CDR3 DNA reads TGTGCCACCAGCAGAGATCGAGCGGGACGCACAGATACGCAGTATTTT. Protein: CATSRDRAGRTDTQYF.

V gene TRBV2 combines with J gene TRBJ1-4; TRBD1 matches 8 bases. Germline CDR1 reads SNHLY; CDR2 reads FYNNEI. The CDR3 length is 14 residues. Trimming at V came to 7 bases and at J to 7 bases, leaving 8 bases not matched to a gene. CDR3 coding DNA: TGTGCCAGCAACAGGGGGGCGTCTAGTGAAAAACTGTTTTTT. Protein: CASNRGASSEKLFF.

CDR3 region: CASSEGQIGYGYTF. DNA of the CDR3: TGTGCCAGTAGCGAAGGACAGATAGGCTATGGCTACACCTTC. The chain joins TRBV19 to TRBJ1-2; D is possibly TRBD1 (6 bases). There are 14 residues in the CDR3. V was shortened by 6 bases and J by 4 bases, with 15 bases between the two germline ends. In germline, CDR1 is LNHDA, CDR2 SQIVND (reference sequence).

The chain uses TRBV30 and TRBJ1-6; 7 bases map to TRBD1. The V gene's germline CDR1 is GTSNPN and CDR2 SVGIG (reference sequence). The CDR3 contains 13 residues. The trim removed 3 bases at V and 5 bases at J, leaving 1 base unmatched. Here the CDR3 reads CAWRGQNNSPLHF. DNA for the CDR3: TGTGCCTGGAGGGGACAGAATAATTCACCCCTCCACTTT.

This chain connects TRBV30 to TRBJ2-7; 7 bases align to TRBD1. Germline V gene data show CDR1 as GTSNPN and CDR2 as SVGIG (reference sequence). The trim removed 4 bases at V and 6 bases at J, leaving 9 bases unmatched. The CDR3 is 13 amino acids. As DNA, the CDR3 is TGTGCCTGGAACGCAAATCCAGGGGGCGAGCAGTACTTC. Protein product: CAWNANPGGEQYF.